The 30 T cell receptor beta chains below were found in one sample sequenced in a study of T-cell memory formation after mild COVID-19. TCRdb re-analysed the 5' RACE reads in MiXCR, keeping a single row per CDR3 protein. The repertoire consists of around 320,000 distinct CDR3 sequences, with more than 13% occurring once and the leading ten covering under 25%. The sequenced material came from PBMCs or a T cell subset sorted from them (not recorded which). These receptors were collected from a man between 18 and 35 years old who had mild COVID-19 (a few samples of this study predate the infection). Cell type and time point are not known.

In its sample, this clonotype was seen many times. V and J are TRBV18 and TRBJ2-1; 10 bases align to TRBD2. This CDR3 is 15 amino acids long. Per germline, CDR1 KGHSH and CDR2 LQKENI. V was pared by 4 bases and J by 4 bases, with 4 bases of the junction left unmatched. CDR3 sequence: CASSLAGGVYNEQFF. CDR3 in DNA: TGTGCCAGCTCACTAGCGGGGGGTGTGTACAATGAGCAGTTCTTC. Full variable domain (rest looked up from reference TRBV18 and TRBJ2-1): NAGVMQNPRHLVRRRGQEARLRCSPMKGHSHVYWYRQLPEEGLKFMVYLQKENIIDESGMPKERFSAEFPKEGPSILRIQQVVRGDSAAYFCASSLAGGVYNEQFFGPGTRLTVL.

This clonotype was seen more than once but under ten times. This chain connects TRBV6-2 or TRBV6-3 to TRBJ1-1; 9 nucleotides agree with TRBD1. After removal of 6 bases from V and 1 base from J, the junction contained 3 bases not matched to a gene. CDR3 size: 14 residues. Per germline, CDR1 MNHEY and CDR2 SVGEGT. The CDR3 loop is CASRKGQGNTEAFF. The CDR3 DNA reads TGTGCCAGCAGGAAGGGACAGGGGAACACTGAAGCTTTCTTT.

The DNA for the CDR3 is TGTGCCACCAGTGCTCCAGGGGGGATCACAGATACGCAGTATTTT. Amino acids: CATSAPGGITDTQYF. The chain uses TRBV24-1 and TRBJ2-3; D possibly corresponds to TRBD1 (7 bases). The CDR3 is 15 amino acids. Germline-derived CDR1 and CDR2 are KGHDR and SFDVKD. V was shortened by 5 bases and J by 2 bases, with 13 bases between the two germline ends.

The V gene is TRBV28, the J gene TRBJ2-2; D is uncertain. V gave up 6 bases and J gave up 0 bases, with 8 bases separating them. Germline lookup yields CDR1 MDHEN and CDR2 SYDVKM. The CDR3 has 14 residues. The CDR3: CASRAPTNTGELFF. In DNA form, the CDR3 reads TGTGCCAGCAGGGCCCCCACGAACACCGGGGAGCTGTTTTTT. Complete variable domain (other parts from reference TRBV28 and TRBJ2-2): DVKVTQSSRYLVKRTGEKVFLECVQDMDHENMFWYRQDPGLGLRLIYFSYDVKMKEKGDIPEGYSVSREKKERFSLILESASTNQTSMYLCASRAPTNTGELFFGEGSRLTVL.

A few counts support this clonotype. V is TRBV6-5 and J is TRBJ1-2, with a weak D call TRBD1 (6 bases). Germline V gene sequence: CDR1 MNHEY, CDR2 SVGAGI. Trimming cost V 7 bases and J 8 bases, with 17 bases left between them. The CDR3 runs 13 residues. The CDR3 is CASTPNEGTGYTF. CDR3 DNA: TGTGCCAGCACCCCCAATGAGGGGACAGGCTACACCTTC.

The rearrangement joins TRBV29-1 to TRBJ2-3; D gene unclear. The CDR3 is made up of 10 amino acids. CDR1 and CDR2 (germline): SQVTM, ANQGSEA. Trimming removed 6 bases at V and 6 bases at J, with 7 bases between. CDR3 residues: CSVGIDTQYF. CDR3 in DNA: TGCAGCGTGGGCATTGATACGCAGTATTTT.

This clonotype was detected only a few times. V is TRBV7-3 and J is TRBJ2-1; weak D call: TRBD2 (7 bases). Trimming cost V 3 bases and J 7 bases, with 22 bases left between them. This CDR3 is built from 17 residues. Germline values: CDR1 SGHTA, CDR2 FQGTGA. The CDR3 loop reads CASSFLVGGGRSNEQFF. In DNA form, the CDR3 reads TGTGCCAGCAGCTTTCTGGTGGGCGGGGGCCGGTCGAATGAGCAGTTCTTC.

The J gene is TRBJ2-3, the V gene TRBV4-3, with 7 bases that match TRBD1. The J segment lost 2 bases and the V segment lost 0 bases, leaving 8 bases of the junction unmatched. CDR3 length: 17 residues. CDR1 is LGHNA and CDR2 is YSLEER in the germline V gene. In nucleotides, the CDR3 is TGCGCCAGCAGCCAAGATCCTGTGACAGGGCCCACAGATACGCAGTATTTT. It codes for CASSQDPVTGPTDTQYF.

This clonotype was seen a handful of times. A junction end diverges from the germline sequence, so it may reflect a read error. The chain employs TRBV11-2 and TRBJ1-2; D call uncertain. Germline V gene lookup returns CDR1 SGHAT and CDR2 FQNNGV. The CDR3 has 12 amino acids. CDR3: CASSLDQYGYTF. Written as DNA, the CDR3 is TGTGCCAGCAGTTTAGATCAGTATGGCTACACCTTC. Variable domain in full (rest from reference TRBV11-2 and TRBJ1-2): EAGVAQSPRYKIIEKRQSVAFWCNPISGHATLYWYQQILGQGPKLLIQFQNNGVVDDSQLPKDRFSAERLKGVDSTLKIQPAKLEDSAVYLCASSLDQYGYTFGSGTRLTVV.

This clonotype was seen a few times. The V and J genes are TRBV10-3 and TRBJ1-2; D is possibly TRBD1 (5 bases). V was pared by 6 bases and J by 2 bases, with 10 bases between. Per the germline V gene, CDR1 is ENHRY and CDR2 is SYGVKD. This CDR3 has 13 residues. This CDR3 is CAIRLDRNYGYTF. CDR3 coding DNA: TGTGCCATCAGGCTTGACAGAAACTATGGCTACACCTTC.

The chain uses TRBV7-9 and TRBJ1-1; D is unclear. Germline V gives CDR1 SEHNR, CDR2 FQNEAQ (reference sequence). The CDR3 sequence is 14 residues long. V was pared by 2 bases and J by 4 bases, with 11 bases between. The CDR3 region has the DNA TGTGCCAGCAGCTTAAGTCGGGATCCCACTGAAGCTTTCTTT. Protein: CASSLSRDPTEAFF.

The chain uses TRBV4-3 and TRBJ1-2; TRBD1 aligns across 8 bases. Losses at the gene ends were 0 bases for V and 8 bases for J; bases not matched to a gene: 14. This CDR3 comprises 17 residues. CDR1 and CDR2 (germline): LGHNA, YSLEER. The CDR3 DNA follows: TGCGCCAGCAGCCAAGATCTTGACAGGGGATTTAGATCGGGCTACACCTTC. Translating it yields CASSQDLDRGFRSGYTF.

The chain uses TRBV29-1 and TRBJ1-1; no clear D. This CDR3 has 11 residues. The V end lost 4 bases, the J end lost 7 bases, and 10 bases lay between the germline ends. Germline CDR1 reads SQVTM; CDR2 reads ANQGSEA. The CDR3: CSVVGQREAFF. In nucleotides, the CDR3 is TGCAGCGTTGTCGGGCAGCGTGAAGCTTTCTTT.

CDR3 DNA sequence: TGTGCCAGCAGACCGACAGGACTCAATGAGCAGTTCTTC. Translating gives CASRPTGLNEQFF. V gene TRBV6-2 or TRBV6-3 combines with J gene TRBJ2-1, with D tentatively TRBD1 (6 bases). From germline, CDR1 is MNHEY and CDR2 SVGEGT. V was trimmed by 6 bases and J by 6 bases, leaving 12 bases between them. The CDR3 runs 13 residues.

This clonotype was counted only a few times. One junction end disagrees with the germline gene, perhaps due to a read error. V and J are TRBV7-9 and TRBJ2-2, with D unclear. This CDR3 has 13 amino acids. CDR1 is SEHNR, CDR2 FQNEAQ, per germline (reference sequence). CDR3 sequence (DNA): TGTGCCAGCATCCCAGTGAACCCCGGGGAGCTGTTTTTT. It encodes CASIPVNPGELFF.

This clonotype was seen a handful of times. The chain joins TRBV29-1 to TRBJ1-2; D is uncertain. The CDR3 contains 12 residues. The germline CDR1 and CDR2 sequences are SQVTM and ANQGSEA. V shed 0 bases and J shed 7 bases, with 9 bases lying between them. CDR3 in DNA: TGCAGCGTTGAAGATTTGGTCAGTGGCTACACCTTC. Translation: CSVEDLVSGYTF.

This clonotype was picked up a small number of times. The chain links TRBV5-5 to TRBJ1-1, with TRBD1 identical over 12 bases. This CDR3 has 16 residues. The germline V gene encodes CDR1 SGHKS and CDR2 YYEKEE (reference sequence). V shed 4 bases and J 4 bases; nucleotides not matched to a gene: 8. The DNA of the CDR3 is TGTGCCAGCAGCCCGGGACAGGGGGCTCTTGTCACTGAAGCTTTCTTT. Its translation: CASSPGQGALVTEAFF.

The CDR3 DNA follows: TGTGCCAGCAGTCAGCGGGGTACGGCGGAGACCCAGTACTTC. This translates into CASSQRGTAETQYF. The genes are TRBV7-9 and TRBJ2-5, with 7 bases matching TRBD2. V was clipped by 6 bases and J by 5 bases; unmatched bases: 9. The CDR3 runs 14 residues. Germline V gene lookup returns CDR1 SEHNR and CDR2 FQNEAQ (reference sequence).

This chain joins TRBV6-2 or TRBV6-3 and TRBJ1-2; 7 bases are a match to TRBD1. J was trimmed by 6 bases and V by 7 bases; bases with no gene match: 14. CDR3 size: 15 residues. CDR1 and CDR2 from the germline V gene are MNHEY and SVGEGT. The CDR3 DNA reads TGTGCCAGCACCGACCCCGACAGGGTGGTTCATGGCTACACCTTC. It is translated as CASTDPDRVVHGYTF.

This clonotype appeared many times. The CDR3 protein is CSARDLRGAYEQYF. In DNA form, the CDR3 reads TGCAGTGCTAGAGATCTTCGGGGGGCTTACGAGCAGTACTTC. The chain carries TRBV20-1 and TRBJ2-7; D perhaps matches TRBD2 (7 bases). The CDR3 covers 14 residues. V gave up 0 bases and J gave up 4 bases, with 13 bases separating them. Germline V lookup: CDR1 DFQATT, CDR2 SNEGSKA (reference sequence).

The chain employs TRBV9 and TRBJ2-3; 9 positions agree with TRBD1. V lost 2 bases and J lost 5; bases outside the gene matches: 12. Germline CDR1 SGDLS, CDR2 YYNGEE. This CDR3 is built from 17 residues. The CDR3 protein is CASSVAPGQGFGDTQYF. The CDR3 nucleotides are TGTGCCAGCAGCGTCGCTCCGGGACAGGGATTTGGAGATACGCAGTATTTT.

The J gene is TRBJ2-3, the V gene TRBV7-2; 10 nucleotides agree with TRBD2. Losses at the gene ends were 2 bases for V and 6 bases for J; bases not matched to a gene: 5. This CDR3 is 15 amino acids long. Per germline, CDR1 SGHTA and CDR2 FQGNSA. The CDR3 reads CASSLNSGGSDTQYF. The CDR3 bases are TGTGCCAGCAGCTTAAATAGCGGGGGGTCGGATACGCAGTATTTT. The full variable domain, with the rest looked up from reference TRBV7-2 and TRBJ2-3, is GAGVSQSPSNKVTEKGKDVELRCDPISGHTALYWYRQSLGQGLEFLIYFQGNSAPDKSGLPSDRFSAERTGGSVSTLTIQRTQQEDSAVYLCASSLNSGGSDTQYFGPGTRLTVL.

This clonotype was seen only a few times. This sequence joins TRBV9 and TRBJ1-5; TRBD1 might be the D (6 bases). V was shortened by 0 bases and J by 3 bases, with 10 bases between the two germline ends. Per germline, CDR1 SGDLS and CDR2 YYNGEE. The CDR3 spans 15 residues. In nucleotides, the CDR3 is TGTGCCAGCAGCGTAGGAGGGGGTGACAATCAGCCCCAGCATTTT. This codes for CASSVGGGDNQPQHF. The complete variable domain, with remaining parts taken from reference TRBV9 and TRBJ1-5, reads DSGVTQTPKHLITATGQRVTLRCSPRSGDLSVYWYQQSLDQGLQFLIQYYNGEERAKGNILERFSAQQFPDLHSELNLSSLELGDSALYFCASSVGGGDNQPQHFGDGTRLSIL.

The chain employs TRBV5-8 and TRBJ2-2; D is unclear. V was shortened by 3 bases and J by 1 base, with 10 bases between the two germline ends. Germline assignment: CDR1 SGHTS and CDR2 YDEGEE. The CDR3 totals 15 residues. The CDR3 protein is CASSYISGNTGELFF. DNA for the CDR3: TGTGCCAGCAGCTATATTTCCGGGAACACCGGGGAGCTGTTTTTT.

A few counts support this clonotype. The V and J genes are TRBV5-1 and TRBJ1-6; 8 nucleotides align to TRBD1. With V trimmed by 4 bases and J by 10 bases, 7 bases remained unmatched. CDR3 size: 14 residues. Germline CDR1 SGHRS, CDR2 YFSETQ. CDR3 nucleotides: TGCGCCAGCAGCCCCGGACAGGGCAAGTCACCCCTCCACTTT. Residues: CASSPGQGKSPLHF.

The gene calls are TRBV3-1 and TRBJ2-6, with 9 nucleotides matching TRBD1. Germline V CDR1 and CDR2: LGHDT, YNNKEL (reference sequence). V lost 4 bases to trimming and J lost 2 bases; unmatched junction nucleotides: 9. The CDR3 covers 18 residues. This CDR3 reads CASSLIPGQGTGANVLTF. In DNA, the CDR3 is TGTGCCAGCAGCCTAATCCCGGGACAGGGAACTGGGGCCAACGTCCTGACTTTC.

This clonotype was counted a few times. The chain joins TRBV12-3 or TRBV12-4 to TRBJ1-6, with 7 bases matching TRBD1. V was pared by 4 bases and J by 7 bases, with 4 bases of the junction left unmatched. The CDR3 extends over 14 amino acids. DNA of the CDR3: TGTGCCAGCAGTTATACAGGGGCCAATTCACCCCTCCACTTT. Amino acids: CASSYTGANSPLHF.

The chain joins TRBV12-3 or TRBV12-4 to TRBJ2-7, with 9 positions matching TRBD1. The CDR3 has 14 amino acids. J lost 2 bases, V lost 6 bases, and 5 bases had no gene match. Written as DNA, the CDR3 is TGTGCCAGCAGACCGGGACAGGGAACCTACGAGCAGTACTTC. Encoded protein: CASRPGQGTYEQYF.

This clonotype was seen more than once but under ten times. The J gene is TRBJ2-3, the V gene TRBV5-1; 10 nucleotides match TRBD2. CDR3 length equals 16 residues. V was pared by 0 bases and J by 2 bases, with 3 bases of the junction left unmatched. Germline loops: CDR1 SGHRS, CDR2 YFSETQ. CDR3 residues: CASSLALAGLTDTQYF. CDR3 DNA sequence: TGCGCCAGCAGCTTGGCACTAGCGGGGCTCACAGATACGCAGTATTTT.

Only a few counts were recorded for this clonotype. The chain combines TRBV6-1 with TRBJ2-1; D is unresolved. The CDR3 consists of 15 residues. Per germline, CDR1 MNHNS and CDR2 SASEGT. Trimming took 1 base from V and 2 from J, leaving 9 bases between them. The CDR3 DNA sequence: TGTGCCAGCAGTGAAGAGGTGCCCGCCTACAATGAGCAGTTCTTC. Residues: CASSEEVPAYNEQFF.